This T cell receptor beta chain was profiled in a study of CD8 T cells in Susac syndrome. Random hexamers primed reverse transcription of roughly 0.5 to 1 ug RNA. It was immunoSEQ multiplex PCR that amplified TCR beta CDR3 across 54 Vbeta and 13 Jbeta. MiXCR was run by TCRdb on the immunoSEQ multiplex PCR reads, yielding one entry per CDR3 protein. The sample lists approximately 200,000 distinct CDR3 sequences; roughly 96% were seen once. The study, taken as a whole, reports: The study conceded that relatively few individuals underwent its TCR sequencing and HLA analysis.

The CDR3 extends over 15 amino acids. Losses at the gene ends were 0 bases for V and 6 bases for J; bases not matched to a gene: 0. Of note for this clonotype: No antigen is known for it.

TEMRA cells were FACS-enriched, and CD8+ and CD4+ T cells were isolated negatively. This chain joins TRBV12-3 or TRBV12-4 and TRBJ2-3; the match to TRBD2 covers 13 bases. This clonotype originated in a human donor with multiple sclerosis. The sample was CD4+ T cells from PBMCs. CDR3 nucleotide sequence: TGTGCCAGCAGTTTAGCGACTAGCGGGAGGGATACGCAGTATTTT. This sequence encodes CASSLATSGRDTQYF.